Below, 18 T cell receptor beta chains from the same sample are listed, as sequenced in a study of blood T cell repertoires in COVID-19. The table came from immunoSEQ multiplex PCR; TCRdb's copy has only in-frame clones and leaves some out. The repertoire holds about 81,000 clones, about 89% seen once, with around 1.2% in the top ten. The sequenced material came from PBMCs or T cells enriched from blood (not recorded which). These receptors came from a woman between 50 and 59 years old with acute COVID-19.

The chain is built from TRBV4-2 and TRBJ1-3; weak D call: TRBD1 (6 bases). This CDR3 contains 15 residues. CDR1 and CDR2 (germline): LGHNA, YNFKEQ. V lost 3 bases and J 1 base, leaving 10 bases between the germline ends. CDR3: CASSQQGFSGNTIYF. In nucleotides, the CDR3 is TGTGCCAGCAGCCAGCAGGGGTTTTCTGGAAACACCATATATTTT.

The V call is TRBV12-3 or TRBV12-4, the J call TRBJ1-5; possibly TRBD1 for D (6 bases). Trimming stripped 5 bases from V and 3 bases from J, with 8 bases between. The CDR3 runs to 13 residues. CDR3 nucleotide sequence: TGTGCCAGCAGTCGGACAGTCAATCAGCCCCAGCATTTT. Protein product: CASSRTVNQPQHF.

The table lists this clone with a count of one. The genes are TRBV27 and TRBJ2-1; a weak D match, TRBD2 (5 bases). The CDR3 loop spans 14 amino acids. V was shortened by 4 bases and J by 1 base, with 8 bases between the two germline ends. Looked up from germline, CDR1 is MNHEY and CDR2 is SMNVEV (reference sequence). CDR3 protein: CASSSGESYNEQFF. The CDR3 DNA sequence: TGTGCCAGCAGTTCCGGGGAGTCCTACAATGAGCAGTTCTTC.

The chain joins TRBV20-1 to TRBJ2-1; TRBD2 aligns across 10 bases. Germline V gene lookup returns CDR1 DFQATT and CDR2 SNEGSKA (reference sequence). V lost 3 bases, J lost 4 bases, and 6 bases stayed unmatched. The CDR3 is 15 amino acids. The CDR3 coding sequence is TGCAGTGCTAGTGCCGCTAGCGGGAGTTACAATGAGCAGTTCTTC. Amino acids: CSASAASGSYNEQFF.

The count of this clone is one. The CDR3 DNA is TGTGCCACCAGTGACCCGACTAGCGGGGGGAGAAATGAGCAGTTCTTC. This encodes CATSDPTSGGRNEQFF. The chain employs TRBV24-1 and TRBJ2-1; 13 nucleotides match TRBD2. Trimming at V came to 4 bases and at J to 7 bases, leaving 6 bases not matched to a gene. The CDR3 has 16 residues. Per the germline V gene, CDR1 is KGHDR and CDR2 is SFDVKD.

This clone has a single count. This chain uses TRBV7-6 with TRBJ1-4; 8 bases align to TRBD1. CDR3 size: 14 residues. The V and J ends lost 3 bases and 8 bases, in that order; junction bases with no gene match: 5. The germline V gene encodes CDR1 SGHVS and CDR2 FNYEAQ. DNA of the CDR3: TGTGCCAGCAGCTTGCTAGACAGGGGAGAAAAACTGTTTTTT. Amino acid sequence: CASSLLDRGEKLFF.

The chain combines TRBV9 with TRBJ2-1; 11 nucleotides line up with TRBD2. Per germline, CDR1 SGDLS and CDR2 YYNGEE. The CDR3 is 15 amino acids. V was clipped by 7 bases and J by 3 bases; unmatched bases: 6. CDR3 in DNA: TGTGCCAGCGCGACTAGCGGGGCCGACTACAATGAGCAGTTCTTC. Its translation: CASATSGADYNEQFF.

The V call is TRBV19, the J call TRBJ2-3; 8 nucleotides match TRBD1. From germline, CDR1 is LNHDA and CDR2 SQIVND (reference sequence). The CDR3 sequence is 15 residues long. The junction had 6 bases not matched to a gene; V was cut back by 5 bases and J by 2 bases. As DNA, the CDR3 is TGTGCCAGTAGTGCCGGGACAGGCAACACAGATACGCAGTATTTT. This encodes CASSAGTGNTDTQYF.

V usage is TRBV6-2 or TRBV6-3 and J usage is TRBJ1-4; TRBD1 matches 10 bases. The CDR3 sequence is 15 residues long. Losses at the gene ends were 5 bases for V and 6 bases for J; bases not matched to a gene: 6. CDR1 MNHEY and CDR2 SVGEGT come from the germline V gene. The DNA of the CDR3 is TGTGCCAGCAGTCCGGGACAGGGGTTTGATGAAAAACTGTTTTTT. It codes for CASSPGQGFDEKLFF.

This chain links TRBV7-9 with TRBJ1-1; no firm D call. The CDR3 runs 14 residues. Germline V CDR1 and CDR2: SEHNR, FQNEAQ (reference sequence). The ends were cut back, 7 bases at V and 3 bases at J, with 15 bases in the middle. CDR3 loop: CASTLGGQHTEAFF. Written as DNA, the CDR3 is TGTGCCAGCACCCTTGGTGGGCAGCACACTGAAGCTTTCTTT.

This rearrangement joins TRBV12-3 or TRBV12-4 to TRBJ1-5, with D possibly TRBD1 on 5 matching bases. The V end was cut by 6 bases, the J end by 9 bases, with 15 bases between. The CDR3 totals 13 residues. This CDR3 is CASRPGVWGPQHF. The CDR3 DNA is TGTGCCAGCAGGCCGGGGGTCTGGGGGCCCCAGCATTTT.

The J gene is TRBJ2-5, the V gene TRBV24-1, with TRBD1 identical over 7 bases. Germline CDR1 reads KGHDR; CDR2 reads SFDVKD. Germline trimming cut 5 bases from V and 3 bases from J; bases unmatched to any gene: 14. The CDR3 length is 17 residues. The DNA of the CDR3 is TGTGCCACCAGTGCTGCGTCGACCAGGGGGAACAAAGAGACCCAGTACTTC. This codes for CATSAASTRGNKETQYF.

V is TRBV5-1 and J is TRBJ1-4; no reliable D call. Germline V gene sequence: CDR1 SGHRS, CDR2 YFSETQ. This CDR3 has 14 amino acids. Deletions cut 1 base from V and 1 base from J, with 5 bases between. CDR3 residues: CASSLSGTNEKLFF. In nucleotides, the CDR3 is TGCGCCAGCAGCTTGTCGGGAACTAATGAAAAACTGTTTTTT.

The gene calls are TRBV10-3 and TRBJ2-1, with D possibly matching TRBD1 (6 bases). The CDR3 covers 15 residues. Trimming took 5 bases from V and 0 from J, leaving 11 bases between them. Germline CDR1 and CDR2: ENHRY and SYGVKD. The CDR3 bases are TGTGCCATCAGTCTTACAGGGATCTCCTACAATGAGCAGTTCTTC. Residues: CAISLTGISYNEQFF.

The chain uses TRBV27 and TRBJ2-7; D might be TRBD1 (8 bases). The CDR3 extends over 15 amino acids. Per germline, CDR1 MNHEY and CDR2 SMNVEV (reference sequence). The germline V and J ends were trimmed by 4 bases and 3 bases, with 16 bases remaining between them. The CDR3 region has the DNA TGTGCCAGCAGTTATCAACAGGGGGAGGGCTACGAGCAGTACTTC. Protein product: CASSYQQGEGYEQYF.

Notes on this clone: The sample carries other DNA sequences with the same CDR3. CDR3 loop: CASSATRGETQYF. In DNA form, the CDR3 reads TGTGCCAGCAGCGCCACCCGAGGAGAGACCCAGTACTTC. The chain has TRBV5-4 and TRBJ2-5; no definite D call. The CDR3 totals 13 residues. Germline-derived CDR1 and CDR2 are SGHNT and YYREEE (reference sequence). Trimming shortened V by 4 bases and J by 4 bases, and 11 bases separated the two germline ends.

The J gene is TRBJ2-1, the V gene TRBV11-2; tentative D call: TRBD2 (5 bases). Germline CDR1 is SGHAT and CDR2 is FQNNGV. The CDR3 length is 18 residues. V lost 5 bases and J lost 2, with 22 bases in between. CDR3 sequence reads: CASSPRFVRETTYNEQFF. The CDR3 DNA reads TGTGCCAGCAGCCCCCGTTTTGTGAGGGAGACTACCTACAATGAGCAGTTCTTC. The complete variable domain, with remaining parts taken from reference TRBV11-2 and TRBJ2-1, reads EAGVAQSPRYKIIEKRQSVAFWCNPISGHATLYWYQQILGQGPKLLIQFQNNGVVDDSQLPKDRFSAERLKGVDSTLKIQPAKLEDSAVYLCASSPRFVRETTYNEQFFGPGTRLTVL.

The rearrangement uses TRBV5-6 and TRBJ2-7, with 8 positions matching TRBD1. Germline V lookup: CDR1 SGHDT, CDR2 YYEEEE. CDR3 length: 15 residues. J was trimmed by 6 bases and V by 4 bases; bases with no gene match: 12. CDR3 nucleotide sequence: TGTGCCAGCAGCGTGACGGGACAGGTGCATTTCGAGCAGTACTTC. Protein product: CASSVTGQVHFEQYF.